Described below is a single T cell receptor (beta chain) sequence and its context. The method was immunoSEQ multiplex PCR; TCRdb's version includes in-frame clones alone and lacks a portion of them. The sample holds hundreds of thousands of clones; around 86% are singletons and the top ten take approximately 3.6%. Treatment meaning: 15 to 20 received Ad26.COV2.S at low or high dose, single or two shots; 5 received placebo; per-sample allocation not given. Samples were taken on day 63 after the first vaccine or placebo injection. At a Boston site, the person donating was an adult of 18-55 years. This sample is drawn from a study of Ad26.COV2.S vaccination and SARS-CoV-2 variants. This CDR3 has 12 amino acids. Germline V lookup: CDR1 SNHLY, CDR2 FYNNEI. V gave up 6 bases and J gave up 0 bases, with 5 bases separating them.

Sample: peripheral blood, taken in a trial of Ad26.COV2.S vaccine versus placebo. The origin of this receptor is a person between 18 and 65 years old who received the Ad26.COV2.S COVID-19 vaccine or a placebo. The V call is TRBV2, the J call TRBJ1-1; the D is unclear. The CDR3, as DNA: TGTGCCAGCAGAGAATTGAACACTGAAGCTTTCTTT. Translation: CASRELNTEAFF.